The 32 T cell receptor beta chains reported below all come from one sample, sequenced in a study of T cells in women clearing cervical HPV infection (dated by TCRdb to 2016 to 2018). The library was prepared using the immunoSEQ multiplex PCR assay. TCRdb took over this immuneACCESS table, retaining in-frame rearrangements with V and J assigned. Such tables are incomplete; in checked studies, under half of the missing clones stem from an unresolved V gene, and the remainder is unexplained. The table for this sample lists approximately 31,000 clones. The top ten clones comprise 6% to 7% of the sample. The sample consisted of blood buffy coat. The receptor source for this set is a woman aged 18 to 75 with a cervical HPV16 infection that either progressed to CIN3+ or cleared (not recorded which).

Worth noting for this clone: The CDR3 end is not reached by the read, which stops 3 residues before it; the germline J gene fills it in. The rearrangement joins TRBV7-3 to TRBJ2-2, with 9 bases matching TRBD1. The CDR3 sequence is 18 residues long. Germline values: CDR1 SGHTA, CDR2 FQGTGA. The CDR3 region is CASSSPGQGLSGANVLFF. Partial CDR3 DNA: TGTGCCAGCAGCTCACCGGGACAGGGCCTTTCTGGGGCCAACGTG.

Turning to this clone: Read coverage stops 3 residues before the CDR3 terminus; the germline J gene supplies the remainder. The V and J genes are TRBV6-2 or TRBV6-3 and TRBJ2-7; TRBD1 matches 8 bases. The germline V gene encodes CDR1 MNHEY and CDR2 SVGEGT. CDR3 length: 16 amino acids. The V gene end was trimmed by 4 bases and the J gene end by 2 bases; junction bases not matched to a gene: 10. The CDR3 loop reads CASSFPPWTGTYEQYF. The CDR3 bases that were read are TGTGCCAGCAGTTTCCCTCCTTGGACAGGGACCTACGAG.

For this clone: Read data end 3 residues before the CDR3 end; the end is taken from the germline J gene. This rearrangement joins TRBV18 to TRBJ2-1; TRBD1 agrees at 11 bases. V trimming: 3 bases; J trimming: 8 bases; junction bases outside the gene matches: 15. The CDR3 consists of 18 residues. The germline V gene encodes CDR1 KGHSH and CDR2 LQKENI. The part of the CDR3 DNA that was read is TGTGCCAGCTCACCCGGCCCCGCGGACAGGGGGCTCGGGTATGAG. Translated: CASSPGPADRGLGYE. The complete CDR3 protein is CASSPGPADRGLGYEQFF.

Details on this clone: The read gets to within 3 residues of the CDR3 end, and the germline J gene fills in the rest. The V and J genes are TRBV7-3 and TRBJ2-5; D uncertain. Germline V gene sequence: CDR1 SGHTA, CDR2 FQGTGA. The CDR3 sequence is 14 residues long. CDR3 bases read: TGTGCCAGCAGCTTATTAGGGTCCGGAGATACC. Protein product: CASSLLGSGDT. The full CDR3 protein reads CASSLLGSGDTQYF.

Points on this clone: The CDR3 extends 3 residues past the end of the read, so its final part is completed from the germline J gene. V and J are TRBV6-1 and TRBJ1-3; D is uncertain. This CDR3 region has 13 residues. Trimming stripped 3 bases from V and 7 bases from J, with 10 bases between. The V gene's germline CDR1 is MNHNS and CDR2 SASEGT. CDR3 residues: CASSEVTGNTIYF. The CDR3 bases that were read are TGTGCCAGCAGTGAGGTTACCGGGAACACC.

As regards this clone: Read sequence stops 3 residues before the CDR3 end, and the germline J gene provides the missing end. The chain links TRBV19 to TRBJ2-3; weak D call: TRBD2 (5 bases). In germline, CDR1 is LNHDA, CDR2 SQIVND (reference sequence). CDR3 length: 14 amino acids. The CDR3 spells CASSASRSVATQYF. The CDR3 bases that were read are TGTGCCAGTAGCGCCTCTAGGAGTGTAGCGACG.

Concerning this clone: The read is 3 residues too short to cover the CDR3 end, so that end is filled in from the germline J gene. V gene TRBV2 combines with J gene TRBJ2-3; 11 nucleotides match TRBD1. Germline V lookup: CDR1 SNHLY, CDR2 FYNNEI. This CDR3 is built from 15 residues. The covered CDR3 bases are TGTGCCAGCAATGTCGGACAGGGGGCGTGGGAGACG. Translated, it gives CASNVGQGAWET. The whole CDR3 region reads CASNVGQGAWETQYF.

Concerning this clone itself: Read sequence stops 3 residues before the CDR3 end, and the germline J gene provides the missing end. The gene calls are TRBV28 and TRBJ2-5; no clear D. V was pared by 3 bases and J by 6 bases, with 8 bases between. CDR1 is MDHEN and CDR2 is SYDVKM in the germline V gene. The CDR3 is 12 amino acids. The CDR3 reads CASSFPGQTQYF. The DNA read from the CDR3 is TGTGCCAGCAGTTTCCCCGGTCAGACC.

With respect to this clone: Read data end 3 residues before the CDR3 end; the end is taken from the germline J gene. The chain recombines TRBV5-1 with TRBJ1-2, with TRBD1 matching 11 bases. This CDR3 has 15 residues. The germline gives CDR1 SGHRS, CDR2 YFSETQ. Incomplete CDR3 DNA: TGCGCCAGCAGCCAAACCGGACAGGGGGCGGGAGGC. The encoded protein is CASSQTGQGAGG. The CDR3, in full, reads CASSQTGQGAGGYTF.

On this clone itself: Read data end 3 residues before the CDR3 end; the end is taken from the germline J gene. V usage is TRBV20-1 and J usage is TRBJ1-2; a weak D match, TRBD1 (6 bases). Germline V gives CDR1 DFQATT, CDR2 SNEGSKA (reference sequence). The CDR3 is 14 amino acids. Incomplete CDR3 DNA: TGCAGTGCAAAACCGAACGGACAGAGAGTGCGC. Its translation: CSAKPNGQRVR. The whole CDR3 protein reads CSAKPNGQRVRYTF.

Of note for this clone: The CDR3 is cut off 3 residues early in the read; its end comes from the germline J gene. This chain connects TRBV10-3 to TRBJ2-5, with D possibly matching TRBD1 (6 bases). Trimming shortened V by 7 bases and J by 0 bases, and 9 bases separated the two germline ends. The germline gives CDR1 ENHRY, CDR2 SYGVKD. This CDR3 has 13 amino acids. The CDR3 bases that were read are TGTGCCATCAAGGGGGAATACCAAGAGACC. Its protein is CAIKGEYQET. The full CDR3 protein reads CAIKGEYQETQYF.

As to this clone: From the germline J gene comes the end of the CDR3, since the read stops 3 residues before it. The chain links TRBV29-1 to TRBJ1-4, with 7 bases lining up with TRBD1. The CDR3 consists of 15 residues. V lost 4 bases to trimming and J lost 8 bases; unmatched junction nucleotides: 13. Germline CDR1 SQVTM, CDR2 ANQGSEA. CDR3 protein: CSVATTGLEAEKLFF. The covered CDR3 bases are TGCAGCGTTGCTACGACAGGGCTCGAGGCCGAAAAA. Full variable domain (rest looked up from reference TRBV29-1 and TRBJ1-4): SAVISQKPSRDICQRGTSLTIQCQVDSQVTMMFWYRQQPGQSLTLIATANQGSEATYESGFVIDKFPISRPNLTFSTLTVSNMSPEDSSIYLCSVATTGLEAEKLFFGSGTQLSVL.

Regarding this clone: The read ends 3 residues shy of where the CDR3 ends; the end is completed using the germline J gene. The rearrangement joins TRBV15 to TRBJ2-6; the D is unclear. With 0 bases removed from V and 4 bases from J, the gap between germline ends came to 10 bases. CDR3 length equals 16 residues. Germline CDR1 is LNHNV and CDR2 is YYDKDF (reference sequence). CDR3 DNA (partial): TGTGCCACCAGCAGAGATCTGGCGGCCGGGGCCAACGTC. Translating gives CATSRDLAAGANV. The entire CDR3 protein reads CATSRDLAAGANVLTF.

As regards this clone: The read comes to an end 3 residues before the CDR3 does, leaving the germline J gene to fill in the end. This sequence joins TRBV23-1 and TRBJ2-2; no reliable D call. TRBV23-1 qualifies as an ORF whose function is uncertain. Trimming took 0 bases from V and 0 from J, leaving 11 bases between them. The CDR3 spans 17 residues. The CDR3 sequence: CASSQSRQATNTGELFF. The sequenced CDR3 bases are TGCGCCAGCAGTCAATCTAGGCAGGCTACGAACACCGGGGAG.

As to this clone: The read ends 3 residues before the CDR3 terminus; that terminus is restored from the germline J gene. The chain links TRBV10-3 to TRBJ2-3; 7 positions agree with TRBD1. CDR3 length equals 14 residues. From germline, CDR1 is ENHRY and CDR2 SYGVKD. V lost 0 bases, J lost 7 bases, and 4 bases stayed unmatched. CDR3 in amino acids: CAISESGTENTQYF. CDR3 bases read: TGTGCCATCAGTGAGTCCGGGACAGAGAATACG.

On this clone itself: Read sequence stops 3 residues before the CDR3 end, and the germline J gene provides the missing end. This sequence joins TRBV30 and TRBJ2-5; 12 nucleotides line up with TRBD1. V was clipped by 2 bases and J by 5 bases; unmatched bases: 6. CDR1 is GTSNPN and CDR2 is SVGIG in the germline V gene (reference sequence). CDR3 length: 15 residues. The CDR3 bases that were read are TGTGCCTGGAGTACCGGGACAGGGGGCCTGGAGACC. It translates to CAWSTGTGGLET. The entire CDR3 sequence reads CAWSTGTGGLETQYF.

In regard to this clone: The observed sequence ends 3 residues before the CDR3 terminus, with the missing tail filled in from the germline J gene. The V and J genes are TRBV20-1 and TRBJ2-3, with 8 nucleotides matching TRBD1. Germline lookup yields CDR1 DFQATT and CDR2 SNEGSKA (reference sequence). The CDR3 length is 13 residues. Trimming removed 6 bases from V and 8 bases from J; junction bases left unmatched: 10. CDR3 loop: CSAGGQGAGTQYF. The CDR3 DNA, read in part, is TGCAGTGCCGGTGGACAGGGAGCAGGTACG.

CDR3: CSAELVSGDYTF. The part of the CDR3 DNA that was read is TGCAGTGCTGAACTAGTTTCTGGAGAC. The V gene is TRBV20-1, the J gene TRBJ1-2; D gene uncertain. Read coverage stops 3 residues before the CDR3 terminus; the germline J gene supplies the remainder. This CDR3 comprises 12 residues. Looked up from germline, CDR1 is DFQATT and CDR2 is SNEGSKA (reference sequence).

Turning to this clone: The read gets to within 3 residues of the CDR3 end, and the germline J gene fills in the rest. The V call is TRBV7-2, the J call TRBJ1-2; a possible D gene is TRBD1 (6 bases). This CDR3 contains 10 residues. Per the germline V gene, CDR1 is SGHTA and CDR2 is FQGNSA. CDR3 DNA, as far as it was read: TGTGCCTCCGCAGGGGAGACC. Protein: CASAGET. The whole CDR3 protein is CASAGETYTF.

Turning to this clone: The read gets to within 3 residues of the CDR3 end, and the germline J gene fills in the rest. The chain joins TRBV5-6 to TRBJ1-5; possible D gene TRBD1, 5 bases. The ends were cut back, 2 bases at V and 4 bases at J, with 13 bases in the middle. CDR1 is SGHDT and CDR2 is YYEEEE in the germline V gene. The CDR3 has 15 residues. CDR3 bases read: TGTGCCAGCAGCTTTGGGCGAGACAGTAATCAGCCC. As protein: CASSFGRDSNQP. The whole CDR3 is CASSFGRDSNQPQHF.

In the case of this clone: The read is 3 residues too short to cover the CDR3 end, so that end is filled in from the germline J gene. This chain joins TRBV29-1 and TRBJ1-5; a weak D match, TRBD1 (6 bases). Per the germline V gene, CDR1 is SQVTM and CDR2 is ANQGSEA. The CDR3 contains 16 residues. Deletions cut 4 bases from V and 2 bases from J, with 18 bases between. The CDR3: CSVAGVGGSGNQPQHF. Incomplete CDR3 DNA: TGCAGCGTTGCAGGGGTAGGCGGGTCTGGCAATCAGCCC.

Points on this clone: The sequence runs out 3 residues before the end of the CDR3; the remainder is reconstructed from the germline J gene. The V gene is TRBV19, the J gene TRBJ2-4; D tentatively fits TRBD1 or TRBD2 (6 bases each). Germline V lookup: CDR1 LNHDA, CDR2 SQIVND (reference sequence). This CDR3 has 13 amino acids. CDR3 region: CASSMEGVVGQYF. Incomplete CDR3 DNA: TGTGCCAGTAGTATGGAGGGGGTGGTGGGT.

A word on this clone: Sequencing ends 3 residues short of the CDR3 end; the germline J gene provides the rest. The chain couples TRBV14 to TRBJ2-7; D is unresolved. V was pared by 0 bases and J by 0 bases, with 9 bases between. The germline V gene encodes CDR1 SGHDN and CDR2 FVKESK. The CDR3 has 15 residues. This CDR3 reads CASSQENSNSYEQYF. The sequenced CDR3 bases are TGTGCCAGCAGCCAAGAGAACTCGAACTCCTACGAG.

Details on this clone: The CDR3 end falls 3 residues outside the read, so it is completed with the germline J gene. The chain uses TRBV6-1 and TRBJ1-3; the match to TRBD1 covers 7 bases. Germline CDR1 MNHNS, CDR2 SASEGT. The CDR3 loop spans 15 amino acids. V dropped 2 bases and J dropped 4; count of bases not matched to a gene: 5. CDR3 DNA (partial): TGTGCCAGCAGTGAATATGGGACAGACGGAAACACC. This encodes CASSEYGTDGNT. The CDR3, in full, reads CASSEYGTDGNTIYF.

In regard to this clone: The CDR3 end falls 3 residues outside the read, so it is completed with the germline J gene. The chain recombines TRBV29-1 with TRBJ2-7, with 9 bases matching TRBD1. The V and J ends lost 4 bases and 4 bases, in that order; junction bases with no gene match: 8. The CDR3 loop spans 14 amino acids. CDR1 SQVTM and CDR2 ANQGSEA come from the germline V gene. Partial CDR3 DNA: TGCAGCGTTGGTCCGGGACAGGGCAATTACGAG. Its protein is CSVGPGQGNYE. The CDR3 as a whole reads CSVGPGQGNYEQYF.

Remarks on this clone: The CDR3 is cut off 3 residues early in the read; its end comes from the germline J gene. The chain couples TRBV20-1 to TRBJ2-1, with unresolved D. V was clipped by 5 bases and J by 8 bases, with 10 bases between them. This CDR3 is 11 amino acids long. Germline-derived CDR1 and CDR2 are DFQATT and SNEGSKA (reference sequence). The CDR3 reads CSALDGYEQFF. CDR3 DNA, as far as it was read: TGCAGTGCTCTAGATGGGTATGAG.

Details on this clone: The read falls 3 residues short of the CDR3 end, and the missing part is taken from the germline J gene. This chain uses TRBV27 with TRBJ1-1, with D maybe TRBD1 (5 bases). This CDR3 region has 16 residues. Trimming took off 1 base at V and 1 base at J, with 13 bases between the two ends. Germline V gene data show CDR1 as MNHEY and CDR2 as SMNVEV (reference sequence). The CDR3 region is CASSLFYGGANTEAFF. The CDR3 bases that were read are TGTGCCAGCAGTTTATTTTATGGAGGGGCGAACACTGAA.

CDR3 bases read: TGTGCCAGTAGCCCAACTAGTATCGGCACAGATACC. Its translation is CASSPTSIGTDT. The whole CDR3 reads CASSPTSIGTDTYTF. The chain combines TRBV19 with TRBJ1-2, with no clear D. Read data end 3 residues before the CDR3 end; the end is taken from the germline J gene. Germline CDR1 is LNHDA and CDR2 is SQIVND (reference sequence). The CDR3 has 15 amino acids.

About this clone: The CDR3 end lies 3 residues beyond the end of the read and is filled in from the germline J gene. The rearrangement joins TRBV27 to TRBJ1-4, with 8 positions matching TRBD1. The CDR3 contains 15 residues. J gave up 8 bases and V 3 bases, and 8 bases lay outside the gene matches. Germline V gives CDR1 MNHEY, CDR2 SMNVEV (reference sequence). This chain's CDR3 is CASSFSWDRIEKLFF. Incomplete CDR3 DNA: TGTGCCAGCAGTTTCTCTTGGGACAGGATCGAAAAA.

Points on this clone: Read coverage stops 3 residues before the CDR3 terminus; the germline J gene supplies the remainder. The gene calls are TRBV7-2 and TRBJ2-2; no clear D. The V end lost 3 bases, the J end lost 0 bases, and 2 bases lay between the germline ends. The CDR3 contains 13 residues. CDR1 is SGHTA, CDR2 FQGNSA, per germline. The sequenced part of the CDR3 DNA is TGTGCCAGCAGCTTTACGAACACCGGGGAG. Translated, it gives CASSFTNTGE. The whole CDR3 sequence reads CASSFTNTGELFF.

With regard to this clone: Read sequence stops 3 residues before the CDR3 end, and the germline J gene provides the missing end. V usage is TRBV5-8 and J usage is TRBJ2-5, with D unclear. This CDR3 is built from 15 residues. Germline-derived CDR1 and CDR2 are SGHTS and YDEGEE. Trimming shortened V by 2 bases and J by 1 base, and 12 bases separated the two germline ends. The CDR3 reads CASSFHDGSQETQYF. CDR3 DNA (partial): TGTGCCAGCAGCTTTCACGACGGGTCCCAAGAGACC.

About this clone: The CDR3 end is not reached by the read, which stops 3 residues before it; the germline J gene fills it in. The chain is built from TRBV10-3 and TRBJ1-2, with 10 bases lining up with TRBD1. After removal of 8 bases from V and 5 bases from J, the junction contained 11 bases not matched to a gene. Germline V gene lookup returns CDR1 ENHRY and CDR2 SYGVKD. The CDR3 runs 15 residues. The CDR3 DNA, read in part, is TGTGCCATCCCCAGGGACAGGGGCCTTCTTTATGGC. This encodes CAIPRDRGLLYG. The full-length CDR3 reads as CAIPRDRGLLYGYTF.